This entry lists 27 T cell receptor beta chains sequenced from one sample in a study of identical twins. TCRdb used MiXCR to reprocess the 5' RACE reads, holding one entry per CDR3 protein. The table lists 600,000 to 700,000 distinct CDR3 sequences, about 20% of them singletons, with over 4% in the top ten. This sample was shared with a second study, whose subject was T cells expressing NK-cell markers.

Specimen: PBMCs. These receptor sequences come from a young woman in good health.

This clonotype was seen only a few times. The V gene is TRBV5-1, the J gene TRBJ2-5; 7 bases agree with TRBD1. The germline CDR1 and CDR2 sequences are SGHRS and YFSETQ. The CDR3 spans 14 residues. V trimming: 6 bases; J trimming: 0 bases; junction bases outside the gene matches: 5. The CDR3 bases are TGCGCCAGCAACCACGACAGGGACCAAGAGACCCAGTACTTC. This sequence encodes CASNHDRDQETQYF.

This clonotype occurred a few times. The rearrangement joins TRBV28 to TRBJ2-5, with TRBD2 matching 7 bases. The CDR3 runs to 16 residues. V dropped 4 bases and J dropped 5; count of bases not matched to a gene: 13. Per germline, CDR1 MDHEN and CDR2 SYDVKM. CDR3 sequence (DNA): TGTGCCAGCAGTTCAATGGTAACGGGGGGATGGGAGACCCAGTACTTC. Amino acid sequence: CASSSMVTGGWETQYF.

This clonotype showed up just a few times. This chain joins TRBV7-9 and TRBJ1-1; unclear D gene. The germline gives CDR1 SEHNR, CDR2 FQNEAQ (reference sequence). CDR3 length: 12 amino acids. The V end lost 4 bases, the J end lost 5 bases, and 8 bases lay between the germline ends. The CDR3 DNA follows: TGTGCCAGCAGCTCCAGCAGAACTGAAGCTTTCTTT. The encoded protein is CASSSSRTEAFF. Full variable domain (remainder filled in from reference TRBV7-9 and TRBJ1-1): DTGVSQNPRHKITKRGQNVTFRCDPISEHNRLYWYRQTLGQGPEFLTYFQNEAQLEKSRLLSDRFSAERPKGSFSTLEIQRTEQGDSAMYLCASSSSRTEAFFGQGTRLTVV.

This clonotype was counted at least ten times. The V call is TRBV5-1, the J call TRBJ1-2; D may be TRBD1 (5 bases). V was cut by 0 bases and J by 2 bases, with 8 bases left in between. Germline V lookup: CDR1 SGHRS, CDR2 YFSETQ. This CDR3 spans 14 amino acids. The CDR3 is CASSLVGANYGYTF. CDR3 nucleotide sequence: TGCGCCAGCAGCTTGGTTGGGGCCAACTATGGCTACACCTTC.

This clonotype occurred a few times. The chain recombines TRBV25-1 with TRBJ2-1; 7 bases match TRBD1. CDR3 length: 14 amino acids. Germline CDR1 is MGHDK and CDR2 is SYGVNS. V was pared by 7 bases and J by 6 bases, with 9 bases of the junction left unmatched. CDR3 in amino acids: CASNQGGAVNEQFF. DNA for the CDR3: TGTGCCAGCAATCAAGGGGGCGCGGTCAATGAGCAGTTCTTC. Full variable domain (outside the CDR3, taken from reference TRBV25-1 and TRBJ2-1): EADIYQTPRYLVIGTGKKITLECSQTMGHDKMYWYQQDPGMELHLIHYSYGVNSTEKGDLSSESTVSRIRTEHFPLTLESARPSHTSQYLCASNQGGAVNEQFFGPGTRLTVL.

V is TRBV11-2 and J is TRBJ2-6, with D perhaps matching TRBD2 (6 bases). This CDR3 spans 19 amino acids. V was clipped by 4 bases and J by 3 bases, with 22 bases between them. CDR1 is SGHAT, CDR2 FQNNGV, per germline. Written as DNA, the CDR3 is TGTGCCAGCAGCTCACTGAAAGGAGGGAGCTCACTTGGGGCCAACGTCCTGACTTTC. It is translated as CASSSLKGGSSLGANVLTF.

This chain joins TRBV5-1 and TRBJ2-3; 8 nucleotides line up with TRBD2. V trimming: 4 bases; J trimming: 4 bases; junction bases outside the gene matches: 8. Germline V gives CDR1 SGHRS, CDR2 YFSETQ. The CDR3 has 15 residues. The CDR3 DNA follows: TGCGCCAGCAGCCCGCCAGCGGGAGACGCAGATACGCAGTATTTT. It codes for CASSPPAGDADTQYF.

This sequence joins TRBV4-3 and TRBJ2-5, with TRBD2 as a possible D gene (6 bases). The germline V and J ends were trimmed by 1 base and 4 bases, with 10 bases remaining between them. The CDR3 covers 14 residues. Germline V gene data show CDR1 as LGHNA and CDR2 as YSLEER. CDR3 sequence reads: CASSQGSAGETQYF. Written as DNA, the CDR3 is TGCGCCAGCAGCCAAGGTTCAGCGGGAGAGACCCAGTACTTC.

A few counts support this clonotype. This chain links TRBV19 with TRBJ1-1; D is perhaps TRBD1 (5 bases). CDR3 length: 13 amino acids. The germline V gene has CDR1 LNHDA and CDR2 SQIVND (reference sequence). Between the trimmed V and J ends, which lost 6 bases and 1 base, there was a span of 9 bases. The CDR3 nucleotides read TGTGCCAGTAGAAAACAGGAGAACACTGAAGCTTTCTTT. Residues: CASRKQENTEAFF.

This clonotype was counted many times. This sequence joins TRBV10-3 and TRBJ2-5, with 12 bases fitting TRBD2. This CDR3 has 13 amino acids. Germline CDR1 reads ENHRY; CDR2 reads SYGVKD. The junction had 10 bases not matched to a gene; V was cut back by 10 bases and J by 10 bases. The CDR3 DNA reads TGTGCCACCAACCTAGCGGGAGGGCCGGTCCAGTACTTC. It yields the protein CATNLAGGPVQYF.

The chain is built from TRBV19 and TRBJ1-6, with D hard to call. CDR1 and CDR2 from the germline V gene are LNHDA and SQIVND (reference sequence). The CDR3 length is 13 residues. Trimming cost V 6 bases and J 8 bases, with 11 bases left between them. The CDR3 coding sequence is TGTGCCAGTAGGTTCAGGCTCGATTCACCCCTCCACTTT. The encoded protein is CASRFRLDSPLHF.

The chain has TRBV27 and TRBJ1-5; D remains unclear. Trimming removed 0 bases at V and 8 bases at J, with 8 bases between. The germline V gene encodes CDR1 MNHEY and CDR2 SMNVEV (reference sequence). The CDR3 sequence is 13 residues long. Here the CDR3 reads CASSLSVYEPQHF. Written as DNA, the CDR3 is TGTGCCAGCAGTTTATCGGTTTATGAGCCCCAGCATTTT.

This clonotype has more than one count but fewer than ten. The chain uses TRBV12-3 or TRBV12-4 and TRBJ2-1; D unresolved. Between the trimmed V and J ends, which lost 5 bases and 10 bases, there was a span of 12 bases. The CDR3 covers 12 residues. This CDR3 reads CASSPGNGEQFF. For the CDR3, the DNA is TGTGCCAGCAGTCCCGGAAACGGGGAGCAGTTCTTC.

This clonotype was counted a few times. This chain connects TRBV29-1 to TRBJ2-1; unclear D gene. Looked up from germline, CDR1 is SQVTM and CDR2 is ANQGSEA. The CDR3 extends over 11 amino acids. The CDR3 DNA reads TGCAATGGGCGGTTATACAATGAGCAGTTCTTC. It translates to CNGRLYNEQFF.

This clonotype was counted a few times. The V and J genes are TRBV5-6 and TRBJ2-6; 7 bases map to TRBD1. V lost 4 bases and J lost 1; bases outside the gene matches: 5. The germline V gene encodes CDR1 SGHDT and CDR2 YYEEEE. The length of the CDR3 is 16 residues. CDR3 residues: CASSRFRGSGANVLTF. In DNA, the CDR3 is TGTGCCAGCAGCCGATTCAGGGGGTCTGGGGCCAACGTCCTGACTTTC.

In its sample, this clonotype was seen a few times. The chain couples TRBV29-1 to TRBJ1-5; 8 positions match TRBD1. Germline CDR1 and CDR2: SQVTM and ANQGSEA. The CDR3 totals 12 residues. Germline trimming cut 6 bases from V and 3 bases from J; bases unmatched to any gene: 1. CDR3 in amino acids: CSVQGANQPQHF. As DNA, the CDR3 is TGCAGCGTCCAGGGGGCCAATCAGCCCCAGCATTTT. The variable domain in full, completed from reference TRBV29-1 and TRBJ1-5, reads SAVISQKPSRDICQRGTSLTIQCQVDSQVTMMFWYRQQPGQSLTLIATANQGSEATYESGFVIDKFPISRPNLTFSTLTVSNMSPEDSSIYLCSVQGANQPQHFGDGTRLSIL.

The chain carries TRBV6-2 or TRBV6-3 and TRBJ2-7; 9 positions agree with TRBD2. Germline CDR1 and CDR2: MNHEY and SVGEGT. The trim removed 2 bases at V and 3 bases at J, leaving 5 bases unmatched. This CDR3 has 15 amino acids. The CDR3 is CASSYRSSGVYEQYF. DNA of the CDR3: TGTGCCAGCAGTTACCGGTCTAGCGGGGTCTACGAGCAGTACTTC.

This rearrangement joins TRBV7-2 to TRBJ2-7, with D possibly being TRBD2 (6 bases). Trimming took 6 bases from V and 3 from J, leaving 21 bases between them. The V gene's germline CDR1 is SGHTA and CDR2 FQGNSA. This CDR3 has 16 residues. CDR3 nucleotide sequence: TGTGCCAGCAGGGGGAGACGGCTGGCGGGATTCTACGAGCAGTACTTC. Its translation is CASRGRRLAGFYEQYF.

This clonotype showed up just a few times. The chain recombines TRBV9 with TRBJ2-7; 14 nucleotides align to TRBD2. V trimming: 3 bases; J trimming: 0 bases; junction bases outside the gene matches: 8. This CDR3 spans 18 amino acids. Germline assignment: CDR1 SGDLS and CDR2 YYNGEE. Here the CDR3 DNA reads TGTGCCAGCAGCGCCGGGACTAGCGGGAGTTGGGGCTCCTACGAGCAGTACTTC. It encodes CASSAGTSGSWGSYEQYF.

This clonotype was observed many times. This CDR3 is CASSLGATGSGNTIYF. The DNA for the CDR3 is TGTGCCAGCAGCTTAGGCGCGACAGGCTCTGGAAACACCATATATTTT. The chain combines TRBV7-2 with TRBJ1-3; D possibly corresponds to TRBD1 (6 bases). V lost 1 base, J lost 0 bases, and 10 bases lay in between. The CDR3 is made up of 16 amino acids. CDR1 is SGHTA, CDR2 FQGNSA, per germline.

This chain uses TRBV4-3 with TRBJ2-1, with D perhaps matching TRBD2 (5 bases). Per the germline V gene, CDR1 is LGHNA and CDR2 is YSLEER. The CDR3 length is 16 residues. Trimming stripped 3 bases from V and 2 bases from J, with 14 bases between. CDR3 sequence reads: CASSQGVDSTYNEQFF. CDR3 nucleotides: TGCGCCAGCAGCCAGGGCGTGGACTCCACCTACAATGAGCAGTTCTTC.

This clonotype showed up just a few times. The rearrangement links TRBV5-1 to TRBJ2-2; D gene unclear. The CDR3 loop spans 15 amino acids. Trimming removed 0 bases from V and 0 bases from J, with 6 bases in between. Germline assignment: CDR1 SGHRS and CDR2 YFSETQ. The CDR3 nucleotides are TGCGCCAGCAGCTTGGGGTGGCCGAACACCGGGGAGCTGTTTTTT. Translated: CASSLGWPNTGELFF.

This clonotype has at least ten counts. The rearrangement joins TRBV12-3 or TRBV12-4 to TRBJ2-7; no firm D call. The CDR3 length is 12 residues. V was shortened by 3 bases and J by 0 bases, with 3 bases between the two germline ends. The CDR3 DNA sequence: TGTGCCAGCAGTTTCGCCTCCTACGAGCAGTACTTC. This sequence encodes CASSFASYEQYF.

The rearrangement joins TRBV29-1 to TRBJ2-7, with D perhaps TRBD1 (5 bases). V shed 4 bases and J shed 2 bases, with 9 bases lying between them. The CDR3 is made up of 12 amino acids. Germline loops: CDR1 SQVTM, CDR2 ANQGSEA. The CDR3 DNA sequence: TGCAGCGTTGCGGACACCCCCTACGAGCAGTACTTC. Its protein is CSVADTPYEQYF.

This clonotype came up a few times. The chain recombines TRBV29-1 with TRBJ2-3; D unclear. The CDR3 is made up of 14 amino acids. Trimming took 5 bases from V and 2 from J, leaving 14 bases between them. Germline lookup yields CDR1 SQVTM and CDR2 ANQGSEA. The CDR3 loop reads CSVLGSNYTDTQYF. The DNA of the CDR3 is TGCAGCGTTCTTGGGTCTAATTACACAGATACGCAGTATTTT.

The chain is built from TRBV4-3 and TRBJ2-1; maybe TRBD2 (7 bases). The germline gives CDR1 LGHNA, CDR2 YSLEER. Trimming pared 1 base from V and 5 bases from J, leaving 12 bases between. The CDR3 consists of 15 residues. This CDR3 reads CASSQAGGRDNEQFF. In DNA form, the CDR3 reads TGCGCCAGCAGCCAAGCCGGGGGGCGGGACAATGAGCAGTTCTTC.

This clonotype was seen only a few times. The V gene is TRBV7-9, the J gene TRBJ1-6, with no clear D. Per the germline V gene, CDR1 is SEHNR and CDR2 is FQNEAQ (reference sequence). The CDR3 is 12 residues long. With 4 bases removed from V and 13 bases from J, the gap between germline ends came to 11 bases. The CDR3 DNA sequence: TGTGCCAGCAGCTGGGAGGGTTACCCCCTCCACTTT. Translated, it gives CASSWEGYPLHF.